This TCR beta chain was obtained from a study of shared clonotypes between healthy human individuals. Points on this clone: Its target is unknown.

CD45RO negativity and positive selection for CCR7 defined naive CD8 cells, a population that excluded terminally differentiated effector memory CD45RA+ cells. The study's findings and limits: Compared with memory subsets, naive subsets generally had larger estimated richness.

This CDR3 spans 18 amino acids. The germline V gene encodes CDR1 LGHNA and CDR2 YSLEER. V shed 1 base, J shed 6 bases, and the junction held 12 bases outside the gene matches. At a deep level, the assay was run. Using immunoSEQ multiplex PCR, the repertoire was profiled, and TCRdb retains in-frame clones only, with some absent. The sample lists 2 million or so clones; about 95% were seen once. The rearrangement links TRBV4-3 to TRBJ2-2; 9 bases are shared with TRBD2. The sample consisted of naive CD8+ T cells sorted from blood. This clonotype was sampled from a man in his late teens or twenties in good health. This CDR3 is CASSQVQLGTSPSGELFF. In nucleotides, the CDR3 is TGCGCCAGCAGCCAAGTACAGTTGGGGACTAGCCCCTCCGGGGAGCTGTTTTTT.